The 15 T cell receptor beta chains presented below share a single source sample, sequenced in a study of T cells in Graves' hyperthyroidism and ophthalmopathy. Amplification yielded TCR beta CDR3 regions, with RNA transcripts as the source. Initially, a first-round RT-PCR of the TCR CDR3 employed the HTBI primer set. TCRdb re-called the multiplex PCR reads through MiXCR, storing one row per CDR3 protein. The repertoire includes 400,000 to 450,000 distinct CDR3 sequences, over 12% of them detected once, and 13% sits in the top ten. Sequenced: blood. All receptors derive from a young man with Graves' ophthalmopathy.

In its sample, this clonotype was seen many times. This sequence joins TRBV10-1 and TRBJ2-7; 7 positions match TRBD1. The germline V gene encodes CDR1 WNHNN and CDR2 SYGVQD (reference sequence). After removal of 6 bases from V and 1 base from J, the junction contained 9 bases not matched to a gene. This CDR3 contains 15 residues. The CDR3 sequence: CASSRQGERSYEQYF. As DNA, the CDR3 is TGCGCCAGCAGCCGACAGGGAGAACGGTCCTACGAGCAGTACTTC.

This clonotype was detected ten times or more. This chain joins TRBV29-1 and TRBJ1-2, with no clear D. In germline, CDR1 is SQVTM, CDR2 ANQGSEA. Deletions cut 4 bases from V and 4 bases from J, with 13 bases between. The CDR3 sequence is 13 residues long. CDR3 coding DNA: TGCAGCGTTGTGGGAGAGGCCCTCTATGGCTACACCTTC. This sequence encodes CSVVGEALYGYTF.

This clonotype has at least ten counts. V is TRBV2 and J is TRBJ2-1; D is unclear. The germline V gene encodes CDR1 SNHLY and CDR2 FYNNEI. There are 14 residues in the CDR3. V gave up 4 bases and J gave up 0 bases, with 7 bases separating them. CDR3 residues: CASSGVGSYNEQFF. The CDR3 nucleotides are TGTGCCAGCAGTGGAGTAGGCTCCTACAATGAGCAGTTCTTC.

This clonotype was seen only a few times. V and J are TRBV30 and TRBJ2-1; possibly TRBD2 for D (6 bases). The CDR3 totals 11 residues. Trimming took 6 bases from V and 10 from J, leaving 13 bases between them. Germline CDR1 and CDR2: GTSNPN and SVGIG (reference sequence). The CDR3 DNA reads as TGTGCCTGCTACACGGGAGTGGAGCAGTTCTTC. It specifies CACYTGVEQFF.

There are many counts of this clonotype. The gene calls are TRBV2 and TRBJ1-5; 7 bases align to TRBD1. V lost 4 bases and J lost 4; bases outside the gene matches: 1. This CDR3 spans 13 amino acids. Per germline, CDR1 SNHLY and CDR2 FYNNEI. The CDR3 here is CASSGDSNQPQHF. The CDR3 DNA reads TGTGCCAGCAGTGGGGACAGTAATCAGCCCCAGCATTTT.

This clonotype was picked up many times. V gene TRBV6-1 combines with J gene TRBJ1-5; 7 bases line up with TRBD1. CDR1 is MNHNS, CDR2 SASEGT, per germline. V shed 6 bases, J shed 5 bases, and the junction held 7 bases outside the gene matches. CDR3 length equals 14 residues. This CDR3 is CASSTADRDQPQHF. Written as DNA, the CDR3 is TGTGCCAGCAGCACCGCCGACAGGGATCAGCCCCAGCATTTT.

There are many counts of this clonotype. This rearrangement joins TRBV30 to TRBJ2-1; 8 nucleotides match TRBD2. Germline CDR1 GTSNPN, CDR2 SVGIG (reference sequence). Losses at the gene ends were 4 bases for V and 5 bases for J; bases not matched to a gene: 7. CDR3 length: 14 residues. The CDR3 protein is CAWNGLAGNNEQFF. The CDR3, as DNA: TGTGCCTGGAATGGGCTAGCGGGCAACAATGAGCAGTTCTTC.

Only a few counts were recorded for this clonotype. The chain joins TRBV4-1 to TRBJ2-1, with TRBD2 matching 9 bases. Per the germline V gene, CDR1 is MGHRA and CDR2 is YSYEKL. Trimming removed 3 bases from V and 8 bases from J; junction bases left unmatched: 8. This CDR3 is 15 amino acids long. CDR3 nucleotides: TGCGCCAGCAGCCAGGATTTAGCGGGAGTCGATGAGCAGTTCTTC. This translates into CASSQDLAGVDEQFF.

The table lists this clonotype with a few counts. The chain links TRBV9 to TRBJ2-1; D not resolved. Trimming removed 7 bases at V and 7 bases at J, with 6 bases between. This CDR3 is 10 amino acids long. Germline V lookup: CDR1 SGDLS, CDR2 YYNGEE. The CDR3 bases are TGTGCCAGCGCCGGGAATGAGCAGTTCTTC. Protein: CASAGNEQFF.

As for this clonotype: A much bigger clone sits one base away, suggesting this may be a read error. The V gene is TRBV14, the J gene TRBJ2-1; D is uncertain. Deletions cut 1 base from V and 9 bases from J, with 10 bases between. Looked up from germline, CDR1 is SGHDN and CDR2 is FVKESK. The CDR3 is made up of 13 amino acids. CDR3 DNA: TGTGCCAGCAGCCAAGTCTTCATCAGTGAGCAGTTCTTC. Translated, it gives CASSQVFISEQFF.

This clonotype was recorded many times. The chain links TRBV2 to TRBJ2-1; either TRBD1 or TRBD2 may fit D (5 bases each). This CDR3 comprises 15 residues. Per germline, CDR1 SNHLY and CDR2 FYNNEI. Trimming cost V 2 bases and J 4 bases, with 12 bases left between them. The CDR3, as DNA: TGTGCCAGCAGTGAAACCGGGGCCGCGTACAATGAGCAGTTCTTC. As protein: CASSETGAAYNEQFF. Supplemented by reference TRBV2 and TRBJ2-1, the full variable domain reads EPEVTQTPSHQVTQMGQEVILRCVPISNHLYFYWYRQILGQKVEFLVSFYNNEISEKSEIFDDQFSVERPDGSNFTLKIRSTKLEDSAMYFCASSETGAAYNEQFFGPGTRLTVL.

A word on this clonotype: A read error is possible here, since a much larger clone lies one base away. The V gene is TRBV6-1, the J gene TRBJ2-7; perhaps TRBD2 as D (6 bases). The CDR3 runs to 15 residues. The germline V gene has CDR1 MNHNS and CDR2 SASEGT. Trimming shortened V by 2 bases and J by 3 bases, and 14 bases separated the two germline ends. The CDR3 sequence: CASSEYLGEDYEQYF. The CDR3 bases are TGTGCCAGCAGTGAATATTTGGGGGAGGACTACGAGCAGTACTTC.

The CDR3 DNA reads as TGTGCCAGTAGAACCGGGACTAGCGGCCCCTACAATGAGCAGTTCTTC. Translated, it gives CASRTGTSGPYNEQFF. This chain connects TRBV19 to TRBJ2-1; 11 bases align to TRBD2. Per germline, CDR1 LNHDA and CDR2 SQIVND (reference sequence). With V trimmed by 6 bases and J by 2 bases, 6 bases remained unmatched. The CDR3 has 16 amino acids.

This clonotype was picked up a small number of times. The chain couples TRBV6-1 to TRBJ2-2, with 10 bases matching TRBD1. The J segment lost 5 bases and the V segment lost 6 bases, leaving 3 bases of the junction unmatched. Germline assignment: CDR1 MNHNS and CDR2 SASEGT. This CDR3 contains 14 residues. The CDR3 reads CASSGQGETGELFF. In DNA form, the CDR3 reads TGTGCCAGCAGCGGACAGGGGGAGACCGGGGAGCTGTTTTTT.

This clonotype has at least ten counts. The V gene is TRBV6-6, the J gene TRBJ2-7; 8 nucleotides align to TRBD2. Per the germline V gene, CDR1 is MNHNY and CDR2 is SVGAGI (reference sequence). With V trimmed by 0 bases and J by 6 bases, 13 bases remained unmatched. The CDR3 consists of 17 residues. The CDR3, as DNA: TGTGCCAGCAGTTACTCGAGTCGGGGGGGGCCGATGGGCGAGCAGTACTTC. This gives the protein CASSYSSRGGPMGEQYF.